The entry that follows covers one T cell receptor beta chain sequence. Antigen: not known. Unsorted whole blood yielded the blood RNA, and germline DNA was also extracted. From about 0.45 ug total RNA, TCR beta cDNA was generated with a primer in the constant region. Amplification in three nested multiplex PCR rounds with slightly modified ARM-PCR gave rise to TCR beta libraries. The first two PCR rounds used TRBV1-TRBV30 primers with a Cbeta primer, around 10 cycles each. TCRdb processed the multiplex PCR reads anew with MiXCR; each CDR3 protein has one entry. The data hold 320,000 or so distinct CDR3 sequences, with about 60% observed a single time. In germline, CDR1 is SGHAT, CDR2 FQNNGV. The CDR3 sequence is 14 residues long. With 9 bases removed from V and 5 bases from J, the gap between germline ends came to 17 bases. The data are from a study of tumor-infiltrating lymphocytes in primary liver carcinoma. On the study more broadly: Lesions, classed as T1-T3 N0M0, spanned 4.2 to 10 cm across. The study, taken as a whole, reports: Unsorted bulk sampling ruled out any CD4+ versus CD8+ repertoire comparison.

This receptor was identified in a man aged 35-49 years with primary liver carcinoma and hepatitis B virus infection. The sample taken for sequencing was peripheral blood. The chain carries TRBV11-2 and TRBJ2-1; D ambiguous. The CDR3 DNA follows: TGTGCCAGTGGCTCCTCGGCAGACCACAATGAGCAGTTCTTC. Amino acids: CASGSSADHNEQFF.